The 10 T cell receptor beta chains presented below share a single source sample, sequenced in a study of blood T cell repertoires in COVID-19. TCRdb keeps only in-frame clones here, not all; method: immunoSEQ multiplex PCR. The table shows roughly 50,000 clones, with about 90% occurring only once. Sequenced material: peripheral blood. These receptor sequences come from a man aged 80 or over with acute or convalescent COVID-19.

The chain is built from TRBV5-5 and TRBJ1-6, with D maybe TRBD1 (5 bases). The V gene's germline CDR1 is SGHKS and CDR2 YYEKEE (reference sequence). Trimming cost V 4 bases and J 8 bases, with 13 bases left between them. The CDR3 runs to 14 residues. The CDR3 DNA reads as TGTGCCAGCAGCCCGCGGGGCTCCCATTCACCCCTCCACTTT. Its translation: CASSPRGSHSPLHF.

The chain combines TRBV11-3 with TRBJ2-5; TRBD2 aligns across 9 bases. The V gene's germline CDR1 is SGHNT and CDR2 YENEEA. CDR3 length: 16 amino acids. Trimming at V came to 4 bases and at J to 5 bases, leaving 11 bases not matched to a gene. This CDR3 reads CASSSGAGGPLETQYF. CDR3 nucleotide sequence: TGTGCCAGCAGCTCCGGAGCGGGGGGCCCGCTGGAGACCCAGTACTTC.

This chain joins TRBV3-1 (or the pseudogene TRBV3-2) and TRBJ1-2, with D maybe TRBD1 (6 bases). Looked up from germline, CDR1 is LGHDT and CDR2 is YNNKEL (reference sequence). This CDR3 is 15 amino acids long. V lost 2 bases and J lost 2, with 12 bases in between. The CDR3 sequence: CASSQIPGQNYGYTF. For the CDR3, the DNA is TGTGCCAGCAGCCAAATTCCGGGACAAAACTATGGCTACACCTTC.

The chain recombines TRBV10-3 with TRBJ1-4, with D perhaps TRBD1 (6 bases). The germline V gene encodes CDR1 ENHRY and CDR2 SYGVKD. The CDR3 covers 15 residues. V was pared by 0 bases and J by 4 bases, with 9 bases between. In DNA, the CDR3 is TGTGCCATCAGTGAGTCTAGGGGGTTTAATGAAAAACTGTTTTTT. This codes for CAISESRGFNEKLFF.

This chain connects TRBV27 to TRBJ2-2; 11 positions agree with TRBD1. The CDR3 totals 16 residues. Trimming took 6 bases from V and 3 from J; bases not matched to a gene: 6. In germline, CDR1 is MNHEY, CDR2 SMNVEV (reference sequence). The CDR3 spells CASRPRTGGHTGELFF. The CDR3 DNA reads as TGTGCCAGCAGACCTAGGACAGGGGGCCACACCGGGGAGCTGTTTTTT.

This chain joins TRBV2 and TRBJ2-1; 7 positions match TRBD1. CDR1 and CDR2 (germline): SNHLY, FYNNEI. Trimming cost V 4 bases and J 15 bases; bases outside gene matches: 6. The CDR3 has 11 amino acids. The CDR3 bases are TGTGCCAGCAGTGTGAACAGGGGTACGTTCTTC. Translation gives CASSVNRGTFF.

The CDR3 region is CASSLAGSGGGTDTQYF. Written as DNA, the CDR3 is TGTGCCAGCAGCTTGGCGGGTAGCGGGGGAGGCACAGATACGCAGTATTTT. This chain links TRBV7-2 with TRBJ2-3, with 9 bases aligning to TRBD2. V lost 3 bases, J lost 1 base, and 8 bases stayed unmatched. The germline V gene has CDR1 SGHTA and CDR2 FQGNSA. This CDR3 comprises 17 residues.

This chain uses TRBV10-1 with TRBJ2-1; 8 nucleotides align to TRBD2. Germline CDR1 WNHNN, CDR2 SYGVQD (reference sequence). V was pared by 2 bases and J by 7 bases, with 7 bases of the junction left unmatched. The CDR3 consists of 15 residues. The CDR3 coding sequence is TGCGCCAGCAGTGAGGCGGGGGGCTGGGGGAATGAGCAGTTCTTC. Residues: CASSEAGGWGNEQFF.

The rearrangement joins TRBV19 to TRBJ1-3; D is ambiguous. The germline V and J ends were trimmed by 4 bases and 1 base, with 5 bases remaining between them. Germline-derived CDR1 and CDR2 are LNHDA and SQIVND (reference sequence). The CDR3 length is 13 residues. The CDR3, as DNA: TGTGCCAGTAGTACGGGGTCTGGAAACACCATATATTTT. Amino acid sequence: CASSTGSGNTIYF.

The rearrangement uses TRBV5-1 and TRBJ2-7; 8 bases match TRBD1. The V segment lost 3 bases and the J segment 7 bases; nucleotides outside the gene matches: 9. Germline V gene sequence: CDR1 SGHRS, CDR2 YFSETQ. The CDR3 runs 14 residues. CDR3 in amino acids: CASSWSRDRIEQYF. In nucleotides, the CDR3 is TGCGCCAGCAGCTGGTCCCGGGACAGGATAGAGCAGTACTTC.